These 14 T cell receptor beta chains were sequenced from one sample in a study of blood T cell repertoires in COVID-19 (dated by TCRdb to 2019 to 2021). Library generation was performed with the immunoSEQ multiplex PCR assay. Entries here come from immuneACCESS through TCRdb and include only in-frame sequences with V and J called. Some clones fail to appear in such tables; in the studies checked, an unresolved V gene covers under half of the shortfall, and the cause of the remainder is unknown. The table for this sample lists hundreds of thousands of clones; 80% of them were counted only once. 4.3% of the sample lies in the top ten. Material for sequencing was PBMCs or T cells enriched from blood (not recorded which). These receptors were collected from a man younger than 40 with acute COVID-19.

V and J are TRBV3-1 (or the pseudogene TRBV3-2) and TRBJ2-7, with a weak D call TRBD1 (5 bases). The V gene lost 6 bases and the J gene lost 4 bases, with 13 bases spanning the gap. The CDR3 is made up of 13 amino acids. The germline gives CDR1 LGHDT, CDR2 YNNKEL (reference sequence). CDR3 in amino acids: CASRDSGQYEQYF. In nucleotides, the CDR3 is TGTGCCAGCAGAGACTCCGGACAATACGAGCAGTACTTC.

This chain joins TRBV7-9 and TRBJ2-5; 7 positions match TRBD1. Germline lookup yields CDR1 SEHNR and CDR2 FQNEAQ (reference sequence). V lost 5 bases and J lost 3; bases outside the gene matches: 3. The CDR3 runs 13 residues. DNA of the CDR3: TGTGCCAGCAGCCGAGACAGGGAAGAGACCCAGTACTTC. Encoded protein: CASSRDREETQYF.

The chain uses TRBV19 and TRBJ1-5; D not certain. V was trimmed by 9 bases and J by 2 bases, leaving 17 bases between them. The CDR3 is made up of 15 amino acids. The germline gives CDR1 LNHDA, CDR2 SQIVND (reference sequence). As DNA, the CDR3 is TGTGCCAGCACGACCGCGGGGAGGGGCAATCAGCCCCAGCATTTT. Translated: CASTTAGRGNQPQHF. Filled out from reference TRBV19 and TRBJ1-5, the complete variable domain reads DGGITQSPKYLFRKEGQNVTLSCEQNLNHDAMYWYRQDPGQGLRLIYYSQIVNDFQKGDIAEGYSVSREKKESFPLTVTSAQKNPTAFYLCASTTAGRGNQPQHFGDGTRLSIL.

The chain couples TRBV5-5 to TRBJ2-7; the D is unclear. This CDR3 comprises 15 residues. In germline, CDR1 is SGHKS, CDR2 YYEKEE (reference sequence). V was pared by 1 base and J by 6 bases, with 17 bases between. The chain's CDR3 is CASSLHGGRAAEQYF. The CDR3 DNA reads as TGTGCCAGCAGCTTGCATGGTGGTCGAGCTGCCGAGCAGTACTTC.

This chain connects TRBV5-4 to TRBJ1-2; 7 bases map to TRBD1. Germline V gene sequence: CDR1 SGHNT, CDR2 YYREEE (reference sequence). The J segment lost 2 bases and the V segment lost 0 bases, leaving 7 bases of the junction unmatched. CDR3 size: 16 residues. CDR3 sequence: CASSLARQGENYGYTF. Here the CDR3 DNA reads TGTGCCAGCAGCTTGGCCCGTCAGGGGGAGAACTATGGCTACACCTTC.

The rearrangement uses TRBV9 and TRBJ2-4; D call uncertain. V dropped 0 bases and J dropped 7 bases, with 8 bases sitting between them. Germline loops: CDR1 SGDLS, CDR2 YYNGEE. The CDR3 is 13 amino acids. The CDR3 region has the DNA TGTGCCAGCAGCGTAGGTATCGGGAACATTCAGTACTTC. This encodes CASSVGIGNIQYF. Variable domain in full (rest from reference TRBV9 and TRBJ2-4): DSGVTQTPKHLITATGQRVTLRCSPRSGDLSVYWYQQSLDQGLQFLIQYYNGEERAKGNILERFSAQQFPDLHSELNLSSLELGDSALYFCASSVGIGNIQYFGAGTRLSVL.

Regarding this clone: At one of its ends the junction is not consistent with the germline gene, which may arise from a read error. The chain is built from TRBV7-9 and TRBJ2-3, with 9 bases aligning to TRBD2. The CDR3 has 15 residues. In germline, CDR1 is SEHNR, CDR2 FQNEAQ (reference sequence). Here the CDR3 reads CASSPSGARTDTQYF. Here the CDR3 DNA reads TGTGCCAGCAGCCCTAGCGGGGCCCGCACTGATACGCAGTATTTT.

This clone came up a few times. This chain links TRBV27 with TRBJ1-5; a possible D gene is TRBD1 (6 bases). The CDR3 runs to 18 residues. Germline CDR1 and CDR2: MNHEY and SMNVEV (reference sequence). V was clipped by 1 base and J by 2 bases, with 18 bases between them. The chain's CDR3 is CASSLFVPGVGGNQPQHF. The CDR3 nucleotides are TGTGCCAGCAGTTTATTTGTGCCAGGGGTAGGAGGCAATCAGCCCCAGCATTTT.

Only a few counts were recorded for this clone. The rearrangement uses TRBV5-5 and TRBJ1-1; 9 nucleotides match TRBD1. This CDR3 region has 15 residues. Germline loops: CDR1 SGHKS, CDR2 YYEKEE (reference sequence). The ends lost 0 bases at V and 6 bases at J; junction bases unmatched: 6. The CDR3 loop reads CASSLAQGARAEAFF. CDR3 bases: TGTGCCAGCAGCTTGGCACAGGGGGCGAGGGCTGAAGCTTTCTTT.

The V gene is TRBV2, the J gene TRBJ2-4; 11 bases line up with TRBD1. The V gene end was trimmed by 6 bases and the J gene end by 1 base; junction bases not matched to a gene: 8. The CDR3 sequence is 17 residues long. CDR1 SNHLY and CDR2 FYNNEI come from the germline V gene. The CDR3 sequence is CASSRDRGSGAKNIQYF. Written as DNA, the CDR3 is TGTGCCAGCAGCAGGGACAGGGGGAGCGGGGCCAAAAACATTCAGTACTTC.

The genes are TRBV14 and TRBJ1-1; D is unresolved. Trimming left V 2 bases short and J 3 bases short, with 10 bases between. CDR1 and CDR2 from the germline V gene are SGHDN and FVKESK. This CDR3 spans 14 amino acids. CDR3 amino acids: CASSQSLSDTEAFF. The CDR3 nucleotides read TGTGCCAGCAGCCAATCTCTATCGGACACTGAAGCTTTCTTT.

The chain couples TRBV7-9 to TRBJ1-5, with D maybe TRBD1 (6 bases). Germline CDR1 is SEHNR and CDR2 is FQNEAQ (reference sequence). Trimming pared 5 bases from V and 6 bases from J, leaving 17 bases between. This CDR3 region has 15 residues. CDR3 coding DNA: TGTGCCAGCAGCAAAGACGGGGGGGCAGGTCAGCCCCAGCATTTT. Translated, it gives CASSKDGGAGQPQHF.

V and J are TRBV6-6 and TRBJ1-1; unclear D gene. Germline CDR1 is MNHNY and CDR2 is SVGAGI (reference sequence). V lost 2 bases to trimming and J lost 2 bases, with 6 bases between them. The CDR3 length is 13 residues. The CDR3, as DNA: TGTGCCAGCAGTTACCTGAGTAACACTGAAGCTTTCTTT. This translates into CASSYLSNTEAFF.

The V gene is TRBV7-3, the J gene TRBJ2-2; TRBD1 aligns across 8 bases. The V gene end was trimmed by 0 bases and the J gene end by 6 bases; junction bases not matched to a gene: 3. Germline V CDR1 and CDR2: SGHTA, FQGTGA. CDR3 length: 15 amino acids. The CDR3, as DNA: TGTGCCAGCAGCTTAACGAGGACAGGGTCCGGGGAGCTGTTTTTT. Translating gives CASSLTRTGSGELFF.